This T cell receptor beta chain derives from a study of early T cells in non-severe SARS-CoV-2 infection. J lost 6 bases, V lost 10 bases, and 10 bases had no gene match. Germline-derived CDR1 and CDR2 are KGHDR and SFDVKD. This CDR3 has 15 amino acids. MiXCR, applied by TCRdb to the 5' RACE reads, yields one record per CDR3 protein. The repertoire has about 49,000 distinct CDR3 sequences, less than 7.5% of them found once; the top ten carry approximately 3%. Sequenced material: whole blood, taken at baseline. This TCR derives from an adult who was a healthcare worker with PCR-confirmed SARS-CoV-2 infection or an uninfected control (not recorded which). The chain links TRBV24-1 to TRBJ2-2; 10 bases fit TRBD1. CDR3 in DNA: TGTGCCACTCACGCAGGACAGGGGGAGGCCGGGGAGCTGTTTTTT. The encoded protein is CATHAGQGEAGELFF.